Presented here are 21 T cell receptor beta chains from one specimen sequenced in a study of blood T cell repertoires in COVID-19. TCRdb's table, derived via immunoSEQ multiplex PCR, lists solely in-frame clones and lacks some. Altogether roughly 220,000 clones are present, approximately 80% being singletons, with the ten largest covering 4.3%. The sample consisted of PBMCs or T cells enriched from blood (not recorded which). The receptors come from a man aged 25 to 45 with acute COVID-19.

The V and J genes are TRBV6-5 and TRBJ1-4; tentative D call: TRBD1 (5 bases). Germline CDR1 reads MNHEY; CDR2 reads SVGAGI. The CDR3 runs 14 residues. Between the trimmed V and J ends, which lost 7 bases and 0 bases, there was a span of 9 bases. Here the CDR3 DNA reads TGTGCCAGCAAAGACAGAGCAACTAATGAAAAACTGTTTTTT. It yields the protein CASKDRATNEKLFF.

This sequence joins TRBV7-2 and TRBJ2-5, with 7 bases fitting TRBD2. Trimming cost V 8 bases and J 2 bases; bases outside gene matches: 8. Germline CDR1 SGHTA, CDR2 FQGNSA. The CDR3 runs to 14 residues. CDR3 DNA: TGTGCCAGCGCAACGGGGGGTAGTCAAGAGACCCAGTACTTC. It specifies CASATGGSQETQYF. Looking up the rest from reference TRBV7-2 and TRBJ2-5 gives the full variable domain: GAGVSQSPSNKVTEKGKDVELRCDPISGHTALYWYRQSLGQGLEFLIYFQGNSAPDKSGLPSDRFSAERTGGSVSTLTIQRTQQEDSAVYLCASATGGSQETQYFGPGTRLLVL.

The V gene is TRBV6-5, the J gene TRBJ1-5, with a possible D match to TRBD1 (5 bases). Per the germline V gene, CDR1 is MNHEY and CDR2 is SVGAGI. V was cut by 7 bases and J by 6 bases, with 13 bases left in between. This CDR3 spans 13 amino acids. CDR3 coding DNA: TGTGCCAGCACCGACGTAAGGGGTCAGCCCCAGCATTTT. Encoded protein: CASTDVRGQPQHF.

The V call is TRBV5-4, the J call TRBJ2-5, with TRBD2 as a possible D gene (6 bases). Trimming cost V 0 bases and J 7 bases, with 10 bases left between them. Germline V CDR1 and CDR2: SGHNT, YYREEE (reference sequence). The CDR3 totals 13 residues. CDR3 sequence: CASSLDDGGTQYF. The DNA for the CDR3 is TGTGCCAGCAGCTTGGACGACGGGGGGACCCAGTACTTC. Complete variable domain (other parts from reference TRBV5-4 and TRBJ2-5): ETGVTQSPTHLIKTRGQQVTLRCSSQSGHNTVSWYQQALGQGPQFIFQYYREEENGRGNFPPRFSGLQFPNYSSELNVNALELDDSALYLCASSLDDGGTQYFGPGTRLLVL.

The chain combines TRBV5-1 with TRBJ2-2; weak D call: TRBD1 (5 bases). V was pared by 5 bases and J by 1 base, with 9 bases between. CDR1 and CDR2 (germline): SGHRS, YFSETQ. The CDR3 contains 14 residues. The CDR3 loop reads CASRLGQNTGELFF. Written as DNA, the CDR3 is TGCGCCAGCAGGCTCGGACAGAACACCGGGGAGCTGTTTTTT.

The CDR3 spells CASSLMGQTYNEQFF. The CDR3, as DNA: TGTGCCAGCAGCTTAATGGGGCAGACCTACAATGAGCAGTTCTTC. The rearrangement uses TRBV7-3 and TRBJ2-1; a weak D match, TRBD1 (5 bases). The CDR3 loop spans 15 amino acids. From germline, CDR1 is SGHTA and CDR2 FQGTGA. V dropped 1 base and J dropped 2 bases, with 9 bases sitting between them.

The gene calls are TRBV6-5 and TRBJ1-5; possible D gene TRBD1, 6 bases. CDR1 and CDR2 from the germline V gene are MNHEY and SVGAGI. The CDR3 runs 11 residues. Trimming took 7 bases from V and 11 from J, leaving 12 bases between them. The CDR3 DNA sequence: TGTGCCAGCACGGTCGCAGGGGCCCAGCATTTT. As protein: CASTVAGAQHF.

The chain combines TRBV7-6 with TRBJ2-5; TRBD2 agrees at 13 bases. The V gene end was trimmed by 5 bases and the J gene end by 5 bases; junction bases not matched to a gene: 5. This CDR3 is 15 amino acids long. CDR1 is SGHVS and CDR2 is FNYEAQ in the germline V gene. CDR3 amino acids: CASSQGTSGVETQYF. The CDR3 DNA follows: TGTGCCAGCAGCCAAGGGACTAGCGGGGTCGAGACCCAGTACTTC.

This chain connects TRBV5-5 to TRBJ2-1; D is uncertain. CDR1 and CDR2 from the germline V gene are SGHKS and YYEKEE (reference sequence). The CDR3 covers 13 residues. Trimming pared 1 base from V and 5 bases from J, leaving 7 bases between. The CDR3 nucleotides read TGTGCCAGCAGCTTGCAGTTTCACAATGAGCAGTTCTTC. This translates into CASSLQFHNEQFF.

The V gene is TRBV10-2, the J gene TRBJ1-3; D is unclear. V lost 2 bases and J lost 0, with 8 bases in between. Germline V gene sequence: CDR1 WSHSY, CDR2 SAAADI. The CDR3 has 15 amino acids. CDR3 protein: CASSEGLLSGNTIYF. As DNA, the CDR3 is TGCGCCAGCAGTGAGGGGCTCCTCTCTGGAAACACCATATATTTT.

This clone occurred many times. The V call is TRBV6-6, the J call TRBJ1-1; 11 nucleotides align to TRBD1. Per germline, CDR1 MNHNY and CDR2 SVGAGI (reference sequence). With 7 bases clipped from V and 1 base from J, the junction kept 5 bases outside the gene matches. The CDR3 contains 15 residues. CDR3 bases: TGTGCCAGCACCTGGGGACAGGGGGGGAACACTGAAGCTTTCTTT. Amino acid sequence: CASTWGQGGNTEAFF.

The chain couples TRBV5-1 to TRBJ2-5, with 7 nucleotides matching TRBD1. Germline loops: CDR1 SGHRS, CDR2 YFSETQ. The CDR3 length is 13 residues. V shed 4 bases and J 2 bases; nucleotides not matched to a gene: 2. The CDR3 spells CASSLRGQETQYF. DNA of the CDR3: TGCGCCAGCAGCCTCAGGGGGCAAGAGACCCAGTACTTC.

V is TRBV5-4 and J is TRBJ2-5; possible D gene TRBD1, 5 bases. Trimming shortened V by 4 bases and J by 3 bases, and 13 bases separated the two germline ends. CDR3 length: 14 residues. Germline V gives CDR1 SGHNT, CDR2 YYREEE (reference sequence). CDR3 coding DNA: TGTGCCAGCAGCCCACGGACACAAAAAGAGACCCAGTACTTC. This sequence encodes CASSPRTQKETQYF. Full variable domain (remainder filled in from reference TRBV5-4 and TRBJ2-5): ETGVTQSPTHLIKTRGQQVTLRCSSQSGHNTVSWYQQALGQGPQFIFQYYREEENGRGNFPPRFSGLQFPNYSSELNVNALELDDSALYLCASSPRTQKETQYFGPGTRLLVL.

This clone was observed a few times. The rearrangement uses TRBV3-1 (or the pseudogene TRBV3-2) and TRBJ2-7; tentative D call: TRBD2 (6 bases). Germline V lookup: CDR1 LGHDT, CDR2 YNNKEL (reference sequence). The CDR3 sequence is 13 residues long. Between the trimmed V and J ends, which lost 1 base and 3 bases, there was a span of 7 bases. CDR3: CASSQASDYEQYF. The CDR3 region has the DNA TGTGCCAGCAGCCAAGCTAGCGACTACGAGCAGTACTTC.

The rearrangement joins TRBV10-2 to TRBJ2-5, with a tentative D call TRBD2 (7 bases). The CDR3 is 16 amino acids. The germline V gene encodes CDR1 WSHSY and CDR2 SAAADI. Trimming pared 4 bases from V and 5 bases from J, leaving 20 bases between. The CDR3 protein is CASSVAGARVSETQYF. The CDR3 bases are TGCGCCAGCAGTGTGGCGGGGGCGAGGGTTTCTGAGACCCAGTACTTC.

This sequence joins TRBV9 and TRBJ2-1, with TRBD2 matching 8 bases. Trimming removed 2 bases from V and 7 bases from J; junction bases left unmatched: 8. Germline loops: CDR1 SGDLS, CDR2 YYNGEE. This CDR3 spans 15 amino acids. The DNA of the CDR3 is TGTGCCAGCAGCGTCTCGGGAGGGACGGGAAATGAGCAGTTCTTC. Residues: CASSVSGGTGNEQFF.

The rearrangement joins TRBV18 to TRBJ2-7, with a weak D call TRBD2 (5 bases). The germline gives CDR1 KGHSH, CDR2 LQKENI. V shed 3 bases and J shed 1 base, with 10 bases lying between them. CDR3 length equals 14 residues. DNA of the CDR3: TGTGCCAGCTCACCTCTTGAGGGTTCCTACGAGCAGTACTTC. This translates into CASSPLEGSYEQYF.

The chain is built from TRBV5-4 and TRBJ1-1; maybe TRBD1 (6 bases). This CDR3 is built from 12 residues. CDR1 SGHNT and CDR2 YYREEE come from the germline V gene (reference sequence). V lost 4 bases and J lost 9, with 13 bases in between. CDR3 in amino acids: CASSEQGGQAFF. The CDR3 nucleotides are TGTGCCAGCAGCGAACAGGGCGGACAAGCTTTCTTT.

The rearrangement joins TRBV1 to TRBJ1-2; the tabulated D call, TRBD1, remains unverified against the DNA. TRBV1 is described as a pseudogene. The CDR3 totals 15 residues. CDR3 DNA sequence: TGCACCAGCAGGCAACAGACAGCCACTAACTATGGCTACACCTTC. It codes for CTSRQQTATNYGYTF.

This sequence joins TRBV29-1 and TRBJ2-7, with D possibly matching TRBD2 (5 bases). V was trimmed by 7 bases and J by 1 base, leaving 14 bases between them. The CDR3 totals 13 residues. Germline CDR1 reads SQVTM; CDR2 reads ANQGSEA. The CDR3 protein is CSAEGPESYEQYF. CDR3 DNA: TGCAGCGCAGAGGGTCCGGAGTCCTACGAGCAGTACTTC.

For this clone: The junction differs from germline at one of its ends, possibly a read error. The genes are TRBV24-1 and TRBJ2-2, with 7 bases identical to TRBD1. The CDR3 contains 16 residues. Looked up from germline, CDR1 is KGHDR and CDR2 is SFDVKD. This CDR3 is CATSDGGTENPGELFF. The CDR3 DNA reads TGTGCCACCAGTGATGGTGGGACAGAGAACCCCGGGGAGCTGTTTTTT.